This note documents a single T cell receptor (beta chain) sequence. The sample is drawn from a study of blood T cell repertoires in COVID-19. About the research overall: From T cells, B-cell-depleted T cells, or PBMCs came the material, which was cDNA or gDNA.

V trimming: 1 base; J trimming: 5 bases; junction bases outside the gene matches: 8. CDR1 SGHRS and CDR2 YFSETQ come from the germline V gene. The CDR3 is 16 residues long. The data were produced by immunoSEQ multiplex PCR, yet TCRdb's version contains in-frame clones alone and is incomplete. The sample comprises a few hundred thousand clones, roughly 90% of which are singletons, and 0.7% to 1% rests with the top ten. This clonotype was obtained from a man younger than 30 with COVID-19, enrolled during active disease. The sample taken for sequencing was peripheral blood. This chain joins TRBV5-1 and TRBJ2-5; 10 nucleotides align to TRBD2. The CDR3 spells CASSLTPSGGGETQYF. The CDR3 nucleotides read TGCGCCAGCAGCTTGACCCCTAGCGGGGGTGGGGAGACCCAGTACTTC.